This T cell receptor beta chain was profiled in a study of control samples from healthy donors and cancer patients. Germline lookup yields CDR1 SGHAT and CDR2 FQNNGV. V shed 6 bases, J shed 8 bases, and the junction held 7 bases outside the gene matches. The CDR3 has 13 amino acids. Using immunoSEQ multiplex PCR, the repertoire was profiled, and TCRdb retains in-frame clones only, with some absent. The profile shows around 120,000 clones, just under 95% of them singletons. The source material was blood. The clonotype was recovered from a man aged 25 to 40 in good health. The V gene is TRBV11-2, the J gene TRBJ1-2; 9 bases line up with TRBD1. CDR3 sequence reads: CASSSGTGSGYTF. Written as DNA, the CDR3 is TGTGCCAGCAGTTCCGGGACAGGGTCCGGCTACACCTTC.